This T cell receptor beta chain is from a study of blood T cells in healthy people across ages. Whole-study findings and limits: Naive and antigen-experienced cells could not be conclusively compared, given unsorted PBMCs.

All donors came from Russia, were Caucasian and healthy, and spanned ages about 6 to 100. Each donor had around 10 milliliters of peripheral blood drawn. V was pared by 4 bases and J by 3 bases, with 12 bases between. This CDR3 region has 15 residues. Per germline, CDR1 SGHAT and CDR2 FQNNGV. The sample holds a few counts of this clonotype. Antigen: not known. Primers used in a second PCR of roughly 6 to 11 cycles were a sample-barcoded 5' primer and a J-beta primer mix. Each CDR3 protein gets one entry after TCRdb re-called the 5' RACE reads with MiXCR. This sample yields some 1.4 million distinct CDR3 sequences, of which around two fifths are seen a single time; 6.5% to 10% belongs to the top ten.

This chain joins TRBV11-2 and TRBJ1-4; D remains unclear. The TCR originated in a woman younger than 35 in good health. The specimen sequenced was blood. The CDR3 reads CASSSDQRANEKLFF. The DNA of the CDR3 is TGTGCCAGCAGCTCAGACCAGCGGGCTAATGAAAAACTGTTTTTT.